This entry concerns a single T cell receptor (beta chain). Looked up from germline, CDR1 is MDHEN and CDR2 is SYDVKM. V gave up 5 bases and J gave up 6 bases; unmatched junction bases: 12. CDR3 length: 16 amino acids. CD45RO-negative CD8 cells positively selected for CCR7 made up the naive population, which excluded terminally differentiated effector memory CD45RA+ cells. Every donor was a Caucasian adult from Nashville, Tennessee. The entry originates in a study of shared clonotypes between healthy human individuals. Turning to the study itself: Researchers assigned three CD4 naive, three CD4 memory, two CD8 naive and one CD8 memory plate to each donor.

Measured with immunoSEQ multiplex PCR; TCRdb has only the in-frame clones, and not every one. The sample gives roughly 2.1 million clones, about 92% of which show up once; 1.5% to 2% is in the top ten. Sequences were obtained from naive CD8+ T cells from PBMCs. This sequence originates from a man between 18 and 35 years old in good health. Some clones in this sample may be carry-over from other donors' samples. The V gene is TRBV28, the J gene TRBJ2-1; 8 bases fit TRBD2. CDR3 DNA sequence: TGTGCCAGCAGTAGTCAGCGGGAGTTCTTCTTCAATGAGCAGTTCTTC. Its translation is CASSSQREFFFNEQFF.